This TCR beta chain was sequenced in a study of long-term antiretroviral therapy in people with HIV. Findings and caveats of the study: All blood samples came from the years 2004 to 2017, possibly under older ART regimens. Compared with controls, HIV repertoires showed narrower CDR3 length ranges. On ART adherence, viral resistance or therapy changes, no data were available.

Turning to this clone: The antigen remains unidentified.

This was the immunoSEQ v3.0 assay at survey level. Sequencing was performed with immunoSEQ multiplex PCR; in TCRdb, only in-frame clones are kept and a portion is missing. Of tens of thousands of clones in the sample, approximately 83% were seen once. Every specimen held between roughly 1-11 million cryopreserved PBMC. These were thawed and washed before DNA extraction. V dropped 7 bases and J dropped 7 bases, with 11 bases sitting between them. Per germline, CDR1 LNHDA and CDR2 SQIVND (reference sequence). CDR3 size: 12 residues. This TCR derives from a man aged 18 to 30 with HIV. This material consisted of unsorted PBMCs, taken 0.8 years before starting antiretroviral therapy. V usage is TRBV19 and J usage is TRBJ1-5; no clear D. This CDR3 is CASTEPGQPQHF. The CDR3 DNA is TGTGCCAGTACTGAGCCGGGGCAGCCCCAGCATTTT. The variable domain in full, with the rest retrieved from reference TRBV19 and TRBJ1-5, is DGGITQSPKYLFRKEGQNVTLSCEQNLNHDAMYWYRQDPGQGLRLIYYSQIVNDFQKGDIAEGYSVSREKKESFPLTVTSAQKNPTAFYLCASTEPGQPQHFGDGTRLSIL.